The 18 T cell receptor beta chains reported below all come from one sample, sequenced in a study of regulatory T cells in long-lasting Graves disease. Time point in this sample: persistent/refractory GD, antithyroid drugs over 5 years with positive TRAb. Researchers made the TCR library from RNA that was extracted from PBMCs. Both iRepertoire HTBI primers and Arm-PCR of CDR3 regions were used to build the TCR beta libraries. TCRdb redid the calling of the multiplex PCR reads with MiXCR, one entry per CDR3 protein. This sample yields 650,000 to 850,000 distinct CDR3 sequences, of which 25% to 35% are seen a single time; roughly 46% belongs to the top ten. The sample in question was peripheral blood mononuclear cells (PBMCs), obtained when the disease was refractory, from a patient treated with antithyroid drugs. These receptors originate from a female donor with Graves disease.

The chain uses TRBV7-9 and TRBJ2-5; the match to TRBD1 covers 8 bases. The CDR3 length is 15 residues. J gave up 5 bases and V 6 bases, and 11 bases lay outside the gene matches. Per germline, CDR1 SEHNR and CDR2 FQNEAQ (reference sequence). CDR3 in DNA: TGTGCCAGCAGTTCTATTAGCCAGGGGGCGGAGACCCAGTACTTC. As protein: CASSSISQGAETQYF.

In the case of this clonotype: Since the CDR3 does not end with the conserved phenylalanine or tryptophan, this likely comes from a read error. The chain carries TRBV28 and TRBJ1-1, with no clear D. Between the trimmed V and J ends, which lost 3 bases and 1 base, there was a span of 9 bases. The CDR3 contains 14 residues. Germline V gene sequence: CDR1 MDHEN, CDR2 SYDVKM. For the CDR3, the DNA is TGTGCCAGCAGTTTCGGCCAGTCGAACACTGAAGCTTTCCTT. Protein product: CASSFGQSNTEAFL.

DNA of the CDR3: TGTGCCAGCAGCCAAGAGGATGGCTACACCTTC. Translation: CASSQEDGYTF. The rearrangement joins TRBV3-1 to TRBJ1-2; D is unresolved. The germline CDR1 and CDR2 sequences are LGHDT and YNNKEL (reference sequence). V lost 0 bases and J lost 6, with 2 bases in between. The CDR3 contains 11 residues.

This clonotype was seen a few times. The chain recombines TRBV29-1 with TRBJ2-5; 8 bases map to TRBD2. The ends lost 3 bases at V and 3 bases at J; junction bases unmatched: 3. There are 13 residues in the CDR3. The germline gives CDR1 SQVTM, CDR2 ANQGSEA. CDR3 DNA sequence: TGCAGCGTTGATGTCGGGGGGGAAGAGACCCAGTACTTC. Its translation is CSVDVGGEETQYF.

This clonotype was recorded a few times. The chain has TRBV29-1 and TRBJ1-2; perhaps TRBD1 as D (5 bases). Trimming removed 3 bases at V and 7 bases at J, with 15 bases between. Germline V gives CDR1 SQVTM, CDR2 ANQGSEA. This CDR3 is 13 amino acids long. The CDR3 region has the DNA TGCAGCGTTGACTGGGGGGGGTCGGGTGGCTACACCTTC. Protein product: CSVDWGGSGGYTF.

Only a few counts were recorded for this clonotype. The V gene is TRBV2, the J gene TRBJ1-1; 9 positions agree with TRBD1. CDR3 length: 14 amino acids. V lost 6 bases, J lost 6 bases, and 8 bases stayed unmatched. CDR1 SNHLY and CDR2 FYNNEI come from the germline V gene. The CDR3 DNA follows: TGTGCCAGCAGACCGACAGGGGGGTCCTCTGAAGCTTTCTTT. Translation: CASRPTGGSSEAFF.

This clonotype was detected many times. The chain combines TRBV6-1 with TRBJ2-5; 8 positions agree with TRBD2. This CDR3 is built from 15 residues. With 2 bases clipped from V and 5 bases from J, the junction kept 7 bases outside the gene matches. CDR1 and CDR2 from the germline V gene are MNHNS and SASEGT. The CDR3 DNA reads TGTGCCAGCAGTGAAACTGGACTAGCTGCGGAGACCCAGTACTTC. It is translated as CASSETGLAAETQYF.

For the CDR3, the DNA is TGTGCCAGTAGTATAGAGGGGACAGGGGTCACTTCCTACGAGCAGTACTTC. Its translation is CASSIEGTGVTSYEQYF. The chain uses TRBV19 and TRBJ2-7, with TRBD1 identical over 10 bases. Germline V gives CDR1 LNHDA, CDR2 SQIVND (reference sequence). This CDR3 is built from 17 residues. V lost 0 bases, J lost 1 base, and 6 bases stayed unmatched.

This clonotype was seen more than once but under ten times. This chain links TRBV18 with TRBJ1-5, with a weak D call TRBD1 (6 bases). The germline V and J ends were trimmed by 5 bases and 5 bases, with 13 bases remaining between them. Germline V CDR1 and CDR2: KGHSH, LQKENI. This CDR3 contains 14 residues. DNA of the CDR3: TGTGCCAGCTCAAGGTCAGGGGAGGATCAGCCCCAGCATTTT. Translating it yields CASSRSGEDQPQHF.

The chain recombines TRBV7-9 with TRBJ2-7; 7 nucleotides agree with TRBD1. CDR3 length: 15 amino acids. V shed 4 bases, J shed 1 base, and the junction held 7 bases outside the gene matches. Germline V gene lookup returns CDR1 SEHNR and CDR2 FQNEAQ (reference sequence). The CDR3 DNA follows: TGTGCCAGCAGCTCCTCCTCCAGGGGGTCCTACGAGCAGTACTTC. Amino acids: CASSSSSRGSYEQYF.

In its sample, this clonotype was seen many times. This sequence joins TRBV7-2 and TRBJ1-5, with TRBD1 matching 7 bases. Unmatched junction bases numbered 3, after V lost 2 bases and J lost 2 bases. This CDR3 spans 15 amino acids. Germline CDR1 reads SGHTA; CDR2 reads FQGNSA. CDR3 amino acids: CASSLTGQGNQPQHF. CDR3 sequence (DNA): TGTGCCAGCAGCTTAACCGGACAGGGCAATCAGCCCCAGCATTTT. The whole variable domain, remainder taken from reference TRBV7-2 and TRBJ1-5, is GAGVSQSPSNKVTEKGKDVELRCDPISGHTALYWYRQSLGQGLEFLIYFQGNSAPDKSGLPSDRFSAERTGGSVSTLTIQRTQQEDSAVYLCASSLTGQGNQPQHFGDGTRLSIL.

This clonotype was counted many times. V and J are TRBV12-3 or TRBV12-4 and TRBJ2-5; D is unclear. The CDR3 length is 12 residues. Trimming pared 6 bases from V and 9 bases from J, leaving 14 bases between. The CDR3 nucleotides are TGTGCCAGCAGCTACCCCGGCACACCCCAGTACTTC. Translating gives CASSYPGTPQYF.

This sequence joins TRBV19 and TRBJ2-2; the D gene is possibly TRBD1 (6 bases). Trimming took 6 bases from V and 5 from J, leaving 16 bases between them. In germline, CDR1 is LNHDA, CDR2 SQIVND (reference sequence). The CDR3 is made up of 15 amino acids. CDR3 amino acids: CASRMIGQSTGELFF. CDR3 bases: TGTGCCAGTAGGATGATAGGACAGTCTACCGGGGAGCTGTTTTTT. Together with reference TRBV19 and TRBJ2-2, the CDR3 gives the full variable domain: DGGITQSPKYLFRKEGQNVTLSCEQNLNHDAMYWYRQDPGQGLRLIYYSQIVNDFQKGDIAEGYSVSREKKESFPLTVTSAQKNPTAFYLCASRMIGQSTGELFFGEGSRLTVL.

This clonotype was counted between two and nine times. The chain joins TRBV6-1 to TRBJ1-6; D is unresolved. The CDR3 totals 15 residues. Germline V gene sequence: CDR1 MNHNS, CDR2 SASEGT. Between the trimmed V and J ends, which lost 7 bases and 7 bases, there was a span of 17 bases. The CDR3 nucleotides are TGTGCCAGCATTAGCTCTGCTCTACGGAATTCACCCCTCCACTTT. Encoded protein: CASISSALRNSPLHF.

The chain recombines TRBV11-2 with TRBJ2-2, with D possibly matching TRBD2 (5 bases). Germline CDR1 is SGHAT and CDR2 is FQNNGV. Trimming removed 0 bases from V and 3 bases from J, with 8 bases in between. The CDR3 is 15 amino acids. CDR3 sequence: CASSLDPSYTGELFF. The CDR3 DNA reads as TGTGCCAGCAGCTTAGACCCTAGCTACACCGGGGAGCTGTTTTTT.

The rearrangement joins TRBV29-1 to TRBJ2-5; unclear D gene. The CDR3 runs 12 residues. V was clipped by 4 bases and J by 5 bases, with 11 bases between them. Germline V gene lookup returns CDR1 SQVTM and CDR2 ANQGSEA. In nucleotides, the CDR3 is TGCAGCGTTGGGAAGGCCTGGGAGACCCAGTACTTC. Protein: CSVGKAWETQYF.

The rearrangement joins TRBV29-1 to TRBJ2-1; tentatively, D is TRBD2 (5 bases). Germline V lookup: CDR1 SQVTM, CDR2 ANQGSEA. V was pared by 7 bases and J by 0 bases, with 13 bases between. This CDR3 region has 14 residues. The CDR3: CSAEGGSSYNEQFF. The CDR3 region has the DNA TGCAGCGCCGAGGGCGGTAGCTCCTACAATGAGCAGTTCTTC.

This sequence joins TRBV29-1 and TRBJ1-4; D not certain. V was clipped by 7 bases and J by 8 bases, with 14 bases between them. The germline V gene encodes CDR1 SQVTM and CDR2 ANQGSEA. This CDR3 is built from 12 residues. In nucleotides, the CDR3 is TGCAGCGCCCAAAGGTCGAACGAAAAACTGTTTTTT. Amino acids: CSAQRSNEKLFF.